Listed here are 28 T cell receptor beta chains from one sample, sequenced in a study of cytomegalovirus exposure and HLA in healthy donors. PCR used 60 Vbeta primers and 13 Jbeta primers. The protocol was immunoSEQ multiplex PCR, while the TCRdb copy is restricted to in-frame clones and leaves out a portion. The data hold a few hundred thousand clones, with around 80% observed a single time. Material for sequencing was PBMCs. The receptors were sampled from a girl between 2 and 10 years old in good health and CMV-seronegative.

The chain uses TRBV9 and TRBJ2-3, with a possible D match to TRBD1 (6 bases). The CDR3 runs to 14 residues. V was clipped by 4 bases and J by 2 bases, with 11 bases between them. CDR1 SGDLS and CDR2 YYNGEE come from the germline V gene. CDR3 sequence reads: CASSPRDTTDTQYF. The CDR3 DNA reads TGTGCCAGCAGCCCTCGGGACACCACAGATACGCAGTATTTT.

The CDR3 loop is CASRRTSGRLPYEQYF. CDR3 nucleotides: TGTGCCAGCAGACGGACTAGCGGGAGGCTCCCCTACGAGCAGTACTTC. The J gene is TRBJ2-7, the V gene TRBV5-8; 14 bases match TRBD2. CDR1 SGHTS and CDR2 YDEGEE come from the germline V gene. V gave up 5 bases and J gave up 2 bases; unmatched junction bases: 6. The CDR3 extends over 16 amino acids.

The chain links TRBV30 to TRBJ1-2; D is perhaps TRBD1 (5 bases). CDR3 size: 10 residues. The V end lost 4 bases, the J end lost 7 bases, and 7 bases lay between the germline ends. The germline V gene has CDR1 GTSNPN and CDR2 SVGIG (reference sequence). The CDR3 bases are TGTGCCTGGAAGGGGTTTGGCTACACCTTC. This codes for CAWKGFGYTF.

In DNA, the CDR3 is TGTGCCAGCAGCTTTTCCAGGGGAACTGGGGCCAACGTCCTGACTTTC. This codes for CASSFSRGTGANVLTF. The V gene is TRBV5-6, the J gene TRBJ2-6, with D tentatively TRBD1 (6 bases). The CDR3 length is 16 residues. Between the trimmed V and J ends, which lost 2 bases and 2 bases, there was a span of 11 bases. Germline-derived CDR1 and CDR2 are SGHDT and YYEEEE.

This sequence joins TRBV5-1 and TRBJ1-4; D remains unclear. Germline V gene lookup returns CDR1 SGHRS and CDR2 YFSETQ. The CDR3 sequence is 13 residues long. The V end was cut by 5 bases, the J end by 0 bases, with 5 bases between. CDR3 nucleotides: TGCGCCAGCAGGCGGGCAACTAATGAAAAACTGTTTTTT. Translation gives CASRRATNEKLFF.

This sequence joins TRBV7-9 and TRBJ2-7; D possibly corresponds to TRBD1 (6 bases). V was trimmed by 5 bases and J by 0 bases, leaving 14 bases between them. This CDR3 comprises 15 residues. Germline assignment: CDR1 SEHNR and CDR2 FQNEAQ (reference sequence). This CDR3 reads CASSISGGLSYEQYF. The CDR3 DNA sequence: TGTGCCAGCAGCATCAGTGGGGGCCTCTCCTACGAGCAGTACTTC.

The chain carries TRBV19 and TRBJ1-3; D is perhaps TRBD1 (6 bases). This CDR3 contains 16 residues. From germline, CDR1 is LNHDA and CDR2 SQIVND (reference sequence). Trimming left V 2 bases short and J 2 bases short, with 13 bases between. CDR3 bases: TGTGCCAGTAGTATAAGTAGGCCAGGGGCTGGAAACACCATATATTTT. Its protein product is CASSISRPGAGNTIYF.

The chain has TRBV4-2 and TRBJ2-3; D gene uncertain. V lost 0 bases and J lost 5, with 6 bases in between. Germline lookup yields CDR1 LGHNA and CDR2 YNFKEQ. The CDR3 contains 13 residues. CDR3 sequence reads: CASSQDPIDTQYF. In DNA form, the CDR3 reads TGTGCCAGCAGCCAAGATCCCATAGATACGCAGTATTTT.

V is TRBV2 and J is TRBJ2-2, with 11 bases identical to TRBD2. V gave up 7 bases and J gave up 0 bases; unmatched junction bases: 16. The CDR3 runs 20 residues. Germline lookup yields CDR1 SNHLY and CDR2 FYNNEI. CDR3 sequence reads: CASTIRGLAELNANTGELFF. DNA of the CDR3: TGTGCCAGCACCATCCGGGGACTAGCGGAGCTGAACGCGAACACCGGGGAGCTGTTTTTT.

The chain carries TRBV7-9 and TRBJ2-7, with TRBD1 matching 7 bases. Germline CDR1 SEHNR, CDR2 FQNEAQ (reference sequence). V was pared by 5 bases and J by 6 bases, with 10 bases of the junction left unmatched. The CDR3 length is 14 residues. DNA for the CDR3: TGTGCCAGCAGCCCACGACAGGGCCTGGCCGAGCAGTACTTC. This encodes CASSPRQGLAEQYF.

The chain is built from TRBV7-9 and TRBJ1-3; no definite D call. CDR3 size: 18 residues. Trimming stripped 1 base from V and 0 bases from J, with 16 bases between. Germline assignment: CDR1 SEHNR and CDR2 FQNEAQ (reference sequence). CDR3 coding DNA: TGTGCCAGCAGCTTAGACCCTCACGGTCGCCTCTCTGGAAACACCATATATTTT. It is translated as CASSLDPHGRLSGNTIYF.

J is TRBJ1-6 and V is TRBV30, with D possibly TRBD1 on 5 matching bases. CDR1 is GTSNPN and CDR2 is SVGIG in the germline V gene (reference sequence). Between the trimmed V and J ends, which lost 6 bases and 7 bases, there was a span of 13 bases. This CDR3 region has 13 residues. The CDR3 reads CACSTVPNSPLHF. CDR3 bases: TGTGCCTGTTCGACAGTACCGAATTCACCCCTCCACTTT.

CDR3 sequence reads: CASSLIIAGGQETQYF. The CDR3 bases are TGTGCCAGCAGCTTAATTATTGCGGGGGGGCAAGAGACCCAGTACTTC. The V and J genes are TRBV7-7 and TRBJ2-5; TRBD2 agrees at 9 bases. This CDR3 region has 16 residues. The V gene's germline CDR1 is SSHAT and CDR2 FNYEAQ (reference sequence). J was trimmed by 2 bases and V by 2 bases; bases with no gene match: 6.

The gene calls are TRBV19 and TRBJ2-3; 7 bases are a match to TRBD1. The CDR3 has 14 amino acids. After removal of 5 bases from V and 2 bases from J, the junction contained 4 bases not matched to a gene. Per the germline V gene, CDR1 is LNHDA and CDR2 is SQIVND (reference sequence). The CDR3 sequence: CASSLGQTTDTQYF. In DNA, the CDR3 is TGTGCCAGTAGTTTGGGACAGACCACAGATACGCAGTATTTT.

J is TRBJ1-2 and V is TRBV11-2; maybe TRBD1 (6 bases). Trimming left V 10 bases short and J 3 bases short, with 12 bases between. Germline V lookup: CDR1 SGHAT, CDR2 FQNNGV. The CDR3 length is 12 residues. CDR3 in amino acids: CATSTGDYGYTF. As DNA, the CDR3 is TGTGCCACCTCGACAGGAGACTATGGCTACACCTTC.

The chain carries TRBV9 and TRBJ1-4; 9 positions match TRBD1. CDR3 size: 19 residues. The V gene end was trimmed by 4 bases and the J gene end by 5 bases; junction bases not matched to a gene: 18. In germline, CDR1 is SGDLS, CDR2 YYNGEE. The DNA of the CDR3 is TGTGCCAGCAGCAGAAAACCGGGACAGGGACCTCTCCTCAATGAAAAACTGTTTTTT. This encodes CASSRKPGQGPLLNEKLFF.

The V gene is TRBV9, the J gene TRBJ2-3; D call uncertain. The CDR3 extends over 13 amino acids. The V end lost 1 base, the J end lost 3 bases, and 6 bases lay between the germline ends. Germline CDR1 SGDLS, CDR2 YYNGEE. CDR3 nucleotide sequence: TGTGCCAGCAGCGTATCTGAGACAGATACGCAGTATTTT. As protein: CASSVSETDTQYF.

This sequence joins TRBV7-8 and TRBJ1-1; D is undetermined. CDR1 and CDR2 (germline): SGHVS, FQNEAQ. Trimming took 2 bases from V and 5 from J, leaving 9 bases between them. This CDR3 comprises 13 residues. CDR3 sequence reads: CASSLRSRTEAFF. The CDR3 region has the DNA TGTGCCAGCAGCTTAAGGAGCCGGACTGAAGCTTTCTTT. Together with reference TRBV7-8 and TRBJ1-1, the CDR3 gives the full variable domain: GAGVSQSPRYKVAKRGQDVALRCDPISGHVSLFWYQQALGQGPEFLTYFQNEAQLDKSGLPSDRFFAERPEGSVSTLKIQRTQQEDSAVYLCASSLRSRTEAFFGQGTRLTVV.

The chain has TRBV28 and TRBJ1-2, with 8 positions matching TRBD1. J lost 4 bases, V lost 4 bases, and 14 bases had no gene match. The CDR3 runs 17 residues. Germline assignment: CDR1 MDHEN and CDR2 SYDVKM. The CDR3 nucleotides are TGTGCCAGCAGTTACCCCGCGGGGACAGGACATTTCTATGGCTACACCTTC. The encoded protein is CASSYPAGTGHFYGYTF.

The gene calls are TRBV6-5 and TRBJ2-5; TRBD2 agrees at 9 bases. The J segment lost 6 bases and the V segment lost 6 bases, leaving 5 bases of the junction unmatched. The V gene's germline CDR1 is MNHEY and CDR2 SVGAGI. The CDR3 is made up of 13 amino acids. CDR3 sequence (DNA): TGTGCCAGCAGGGCGGGAGGGGAGCAGACCCAGTACTTC. Translating gives CASRAGGEQTQYF.

J is TRBJ2-7 and V is TRBV27; weak D call: TRBD2 (6 bases). The V end was cut by 5 bases, the J end by 3 bases, with 11 bases between. CDR1 is MNHEY, CDR2 SMNVEV, per germline (reference sequence). The CDR3 consists of 13 residues. CDR3 DNA: TGTGCCAGCAGTGGGGGGAGTAACTACGAGCAGTACTTC. It is translated as CASSGGSNYEQYF.

This clone was recorded only once. V gene TRBV5-1 combines with J gene TRBJ2-1; D call uncertain. CDR3 size: 16 residues. Germline CDR1 SGHRS, CDR2 YFSETQ. The V gene lost 0 bases and the J gene lost 0 bases, with 10 bases spanning the gap. This chain's CDR3 is CASSLVIRSSYNEQFF. The CDR3 DNA is TGCGCCAGCAGCTTGGTCATTCGGAGCTCCTACAATGAGCAGTTCTTC.

The rearrangement uses TRBV6-6 and TRBJ2-7, with TRBD1 matching 7 bases. CDR3 size: 13 residues. From germline, CDR1 is MNHNY and CDR2 SVGAGI (reference sequence). V dropped 5 bases and J dropped 5; count of bases not matched to a gene: 6. CDR3 DNA sequence: TGTGCCAGCAGTAACCGACAGGGACACGAGCAGTACTTC. This codes for CASSNRQGHEQYF.

Remarks on this clone: The junction departs from germline at one end; a sequencing error may be responsible. The genes are TRBV6-1 and TRBJ1-4; weak D call: TRBD1 (6 bases). Germline-derived CDR1 and CDR2 are MNHNS and SASEGT. This CDR3 comprises 16 residues. CDR3 in amino acids: CASREEYAAGRGAGFF. CDR3 sequence (DNA): TGTGCCAGCAGGGAAGAATATGCGGCAGGGAGGGGGGCGGGCTTTTTT.

This clone was detected only once. The V call is TRBV28, the J call TRBJ1-2; D may be TRBD1 (5 bases). Trimming pared 7 bases from V and 4 bases from J, leaving 10 bases between. The CDR3 runs to 12 residues. In germline, CDR1 is MDHEN, CDR2 SYDVKM. The CDR3 is CASTSRAYGYTF. The DNA for the CDR3 is TGTGCCAGCACCAGCAGGGCCTATGGCTACACCTTC.

The chain employs TRBV15 and TRBJ2-7; TRBD1 aligns across 8 bases. Trimming took 3 bases from V and 4 from J; bases not matched to a gene: 11. The CDR3 extends over 16 amino acids. Germline V lookup: CDR1 LNHNV, CDR2 YYDKDF (reference sequence). CDR3 amino acids: CATSRFGQGLFYEQYF. The CDR3 coding sequence is TGTGCCACCAGCAGGTTTGGACAGGGCCTTTTTTACGAGCAGTACTTC.

The chain uses TRBV27 and TRBJ2-7; D is perhaps TRBD2 (5 bases). Trimming removed 5 bases from V and 0 bases from J, with 8 bases in between. The CDR3 covers 13 residues. Germline loops: CDR1 MNHEY, CDR2 SMNVEV (reference sequence). As DNA, the CDR3 is TGTGCCAGCAGTCGAGGGCCCTCCTACGAGCAGTACTTC. Its protein is CASSRGPSYEQYF.

V and J are TRBV5-1 and TRBJ1-1, with 8 positions matching TRBD1. The trim removed 4 bases at V and 7 bases at J, leaving 6 bases unmatched. There are 13 residues in the CDR3. Germline V lookup: CDR1 SGHRS, CDR2 YFSETQ. The CDR3 coding sequence is TGCGCCAGCAGCCCGAGACAGGGGAATGAAGCTTTCTTT. As protein: CASSPRQGNEAFF.